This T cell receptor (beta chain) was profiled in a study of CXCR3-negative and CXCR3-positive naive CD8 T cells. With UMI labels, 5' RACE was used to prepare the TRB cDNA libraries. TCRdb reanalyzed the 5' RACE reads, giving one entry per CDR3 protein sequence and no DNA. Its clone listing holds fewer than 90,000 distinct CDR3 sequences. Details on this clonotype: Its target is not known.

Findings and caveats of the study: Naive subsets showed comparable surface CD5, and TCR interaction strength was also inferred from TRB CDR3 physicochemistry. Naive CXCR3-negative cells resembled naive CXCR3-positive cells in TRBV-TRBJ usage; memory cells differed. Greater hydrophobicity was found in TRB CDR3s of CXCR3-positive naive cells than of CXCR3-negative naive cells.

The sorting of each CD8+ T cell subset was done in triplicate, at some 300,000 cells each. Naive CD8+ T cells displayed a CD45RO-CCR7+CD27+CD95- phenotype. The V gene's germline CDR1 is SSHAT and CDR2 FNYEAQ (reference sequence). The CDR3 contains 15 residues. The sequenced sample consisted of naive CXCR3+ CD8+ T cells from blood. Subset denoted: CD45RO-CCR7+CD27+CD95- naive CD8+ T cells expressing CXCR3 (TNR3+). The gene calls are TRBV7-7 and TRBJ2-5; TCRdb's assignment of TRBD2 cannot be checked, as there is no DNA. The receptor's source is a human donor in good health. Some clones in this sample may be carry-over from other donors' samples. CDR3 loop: CASSLVYLPDQTQYF.